The next 5 T cell receptor beta chains were all read from a single sample in a study of identical twins. TCRdb re-called the 5' RACE reads through MiXCR, storing one row per CDR3 protein. Here the sample spans approximately 620,000 distinct CDR3 sequences, less than 10% being singletons. The same data also went into a second study, on yellow fever vaccine responses in identical twins.

The specimen was PBMCs. The source of these receptors is a woman in her late teens or twenties in good health.

CDR3 coding DNA: TGCGCCAGCAGCCAAGATAGACAGGGAGGGGTTGAGCAGTACTTC. Protein product: CASSQDRQGGVEQYF. The genes are TRBV4-3 and TRBJ2-7; TRBD1 or TRBD2 may be the D gene (7 bases each). The CDR3 is made up of 15 amino acids. Germline lookup yields CDR1 LGHNA and CDR2 YSLEER. V gave up 0 bases and J gave up 7 bases, with 16 bases separating them.

This clonotype showed up just a few times. The chain recombines TRBV6-1 with TRBJ2-5; D perhaps matches TRBD1 (6 bases). There are 14 residues in the CDR3. CDR1 and CDR2 (germline): MNHNS, SASEGT. The V end lost 6 bases, the J end lost 3 bases, and 14 bases lay between the germline ends. CDR3 bases: TGTGCCAGCAGAAGGGACACCAAGAAAGAGACCCAGTACTTC. Residues: CASRRDTKKETQYF.

The table lists this clonotype with a few counts. The rearrangement links TRBV5-1 to TRBJ2-2; D ambiguous. The CDR3 spans 12 residues. Germline V lookup: CDR1 SGHRS, CDR2 YFSETQ. Trimming cost V 5 bases and J 2 bases, with 4 bases left between them. CDR3 region: CASRDNTGELFF. CDR3 sequence (DNA): TGCGCCAGCAGGGACAACACCGGGGAGCTGTTTTTT.

This clonotype appeared a few times. V gene TRBV12-3 or TRBV12-4 combines with J gene TRBJ2-1; 13 nucleotides align to TRBD2. V shed 4 bases, J shed 4 bases, and the junction held 16 bases outside the gene matches. The CDR3 is made up of 20 amino acids. CDR3 loop: CASSWRLAGGALQKYNEQFF. CDR3 nucleotides: TGTGCCAGCAGTTGGCGACTAGCGGGAGGAGCCTTACAAAAATACAATGAGCAGTTCTTC.

J is TRBJ2-7 and V is TRBV4-3; 7 bases line up with TRBD2. Per the germline V gene, CDR1 is LGHNA and CDR2 is YSLEER. The junction had 8 bases not matched to a gene; V was cut back by 1 base and J by 5 bases. The CDR3 covers 15 residues. CDR3 loop: CASSQGEREPHEQYF. CDR3 bases: TGCGCCAGCAGCCAAGGGGAGCGGGAACCCCACGAGCAGTACTTC.